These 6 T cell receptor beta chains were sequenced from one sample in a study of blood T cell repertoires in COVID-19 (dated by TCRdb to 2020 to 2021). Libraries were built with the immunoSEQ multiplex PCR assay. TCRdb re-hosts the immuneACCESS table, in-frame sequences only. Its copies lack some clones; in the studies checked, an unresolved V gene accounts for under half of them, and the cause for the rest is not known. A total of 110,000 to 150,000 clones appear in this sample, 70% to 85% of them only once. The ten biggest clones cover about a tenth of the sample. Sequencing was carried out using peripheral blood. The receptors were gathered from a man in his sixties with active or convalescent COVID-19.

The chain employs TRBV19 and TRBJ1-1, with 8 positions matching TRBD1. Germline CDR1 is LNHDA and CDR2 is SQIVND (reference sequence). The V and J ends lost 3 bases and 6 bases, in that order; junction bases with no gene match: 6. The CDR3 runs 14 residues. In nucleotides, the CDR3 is TGTGCCAGTAGTATGTTCGGACAGGGCCCTGAAGCTTTCTTT. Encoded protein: CASSMFGQGPEAFF.

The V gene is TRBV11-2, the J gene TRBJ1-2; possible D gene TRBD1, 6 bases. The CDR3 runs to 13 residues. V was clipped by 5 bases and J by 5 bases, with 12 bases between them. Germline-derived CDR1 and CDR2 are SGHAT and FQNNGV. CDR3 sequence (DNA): TGTGCCAGCAGCAATTCAGGACAGTATGGCTACACCTTC. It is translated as CASSNSGQYGYTF.

The CDR3: CASSWGQGGNQPQHF. CDR3 nucleotides: TGCGCCAGCAGCTGGGGACAGGGGGGCAATCAGCCCCAGCATTTT. This chain joins TRBV5-1 and TRBJ1-5; 11 nucleotides agree with TRBD1. Germline trimming cut 3 bases from V and 2 bases from J; bases unmatched to any gene: 1. This CDR3 region has 15 residues. Germline CDR1 and CDR2: SGHRS and YFSETQ. Filled out from reference TRBV5-1 and TRBJ1-5, the complete variable domain reads KAGVTQTPRYLIKTRGQQVTLSCSPISGHRSVSWYQQTPGQGLQFLFEYFSETQRNKGNFPGRFSGRQFSNSRSEMNVSTLELGDSALYLCASSWGQGGNQPQHFGDGTRLSIL.

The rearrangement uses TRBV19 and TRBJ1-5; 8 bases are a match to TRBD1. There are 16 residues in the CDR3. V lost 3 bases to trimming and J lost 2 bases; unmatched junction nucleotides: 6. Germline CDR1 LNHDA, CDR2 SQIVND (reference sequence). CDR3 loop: CASSIEWGQGNQPQHF. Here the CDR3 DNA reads TGTGCCAGTAGTATTGAGTGGGGACAGGGCAATCAGCCCCAGCATTTT. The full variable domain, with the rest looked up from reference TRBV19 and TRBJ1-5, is DGGITQSPKYLFRKEGQNVTLSCEQNLNHDAMYWYRQDPGQGLRLIYYSQIVNDFQKGDIAEGYSVSREKKESFPLTVTSAQKNPTAFYLCASSIEWGQGNQPQHFGDGTRLSIL.

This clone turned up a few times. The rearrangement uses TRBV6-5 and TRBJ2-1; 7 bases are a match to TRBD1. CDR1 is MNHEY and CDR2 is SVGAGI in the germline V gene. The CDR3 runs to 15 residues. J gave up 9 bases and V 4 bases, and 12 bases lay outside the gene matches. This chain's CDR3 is CASSWDPQGIREQFF. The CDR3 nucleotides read TGTGCCAGCAGTTGGGACCCACAGGGGATTCGTGAGCAGTTCTTC.

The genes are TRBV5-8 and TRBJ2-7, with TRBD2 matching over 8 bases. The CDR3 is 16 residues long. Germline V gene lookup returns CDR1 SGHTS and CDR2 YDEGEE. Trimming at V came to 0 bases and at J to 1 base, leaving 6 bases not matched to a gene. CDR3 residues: CASSLEWLAGSYEQYF. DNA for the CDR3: TGTGCCAGCAGCTTGGAGTGGCTAGCGGGTTCCTACGAGCAGTACTTC.